This T cell receptor (beta chain) was found in a study of T cell repertoires in cytomegalovirus infection. Trimming cost V 4 bases and J 7 bases; bases outside gene matches: 6. Germline V gene lookup returns CDR1 LGHNA and CDR2 YSLEER. The CDR3 length is 16 residues. TCRdb redid the calling of the reads with MiXCR, one entry per CDR3 protein. The repertoire holds about 890,000 distinct CDR3 sequences, with roughly a third as singletons. The study, taken as a whole, reports: The ex vivo response was dominated by HLA-C-restricted CMV-specific TCR beta clonotypes.

This clonotype was observed a few times. Antigen specificity is unknown. The rearrangement links TRBV4-3 to TRBJ2-1; 14 bases line up with TRBD2. The TCR comes from a human donor in good health (CMV status not recorded). Some clones in this sample may be carry-over from other donors' samples. Source: cultured CD8+ T cells from PBMCs, taken from culture after CMV antigen stimulation. The CDR3 DNA reads TGCGCCAGCAGCCCCCAGACTAGCGGGGGGGCGAATGAGCAGTTCTTC. The encoded protein is CASSPQTSGGANEQFF.